Each of the 10 T cell receptor beta chains below was sequenced from the same sample in a study of metastatic and nonmetastatic thyroid tumors. TCRdb re-clonotyped the PCR reads via MiXCR. Of approximately 29,000 clones listed, 25% to 30% are singletons. The entire patient cohort was treatment-naive prior to thyroid surgery. The sample comprised blood. These TCRs come from a female donor with papillary thyroid cancer or a benign thyroid nodule (not recorded which). Some clones in this sample may be carry-over from other donors' samples.

This chain links TRBV2 with TRBJ1-2; D perhaps matches TRBD1 (6 bases). Trimming removed 6 bases from V and 3 bases from J, with 17 bases in between. CDR1 SNHLY and CDR2 FYNNEI come from the germline V gene. This CDR3 has 15 residues. The CDR3 region has the DNA TGTGCCAGCAGCCGGACAGACTTACCCGACTATGGCTACACCTTC. It encodes CASSRTDLPDYGYTF.

This clone was picked up many times. The chain links TRBV27 to TRBJ2-1; TRBD2 matches at 7 bases. The CDR3 has 19 residues. J was trimmed by 1 base and V by 0 bases; bases with no gene match: 12. Germline V gene sequence: CDR1 MNHEY, CDR2 SMNVEV (reference sequence). The CDR3 nucleotides are TGTGCCAGCAGTTTATCGAGAATCCCAAAAGCGGGGTCCTACAATGAGCAGTTCTTC. It codes for CASSLSRIPKAGSYNEQFF.

This clone has a handful of counts. The chain recombines TRBV19 with TRBJ1-2; the D gene is possibly TRBD1 (6 bases). V lost 6 bases, J lost 0 bases, and 8 bases lay in between. Germline lookup yields CDR1 LNHDA and CDR2 SQIVND (reference sequence). The CDR3 loop spans 13 amino acids. The CDR3 loop is CASSQGTNYGYTF. The CDR3 DNA reads as TGTGCCAGTAGCCAGGGGACTAACTATGGCTACACCTTC. The full variable domain, in which reference TRBV19 and TRBJ1-2 provide the parts outside the CDR3, is DGGITQSPKYLFRKEGQNVTLSCEQNLNHDAMYWYRQDPGQGLRLIYYSQIVNDFQKGDIAEGYSVSREKKESFPLTVTSAQKNPTAFYLCASSQGTNYGYTFGSGTRLTVV.

This clone was recorded many times. The rearrangement joins TRBV12-3 or TRBV12-4 to TRBJ1-6, with 9 nucleotides matching TRBD1. V was pared by 6 bases and J by 12 bases, with 6 bases of the junction left unmatched. CDR3 length: 13 residues. DNA of the CDR3: TGTGCCAGCAGACCGGGACAGGGAGGACCCCTCCACTTT. Amino acids: CASRPGQGGPLHF.

The rearrangement joins TRBV5-1 to TRBJ2-7, with D possibly being TRBD1 (6 bases). Germline V gene data show CDR1 as SGHRS and CDR2 as YFSETQ. Deletions cut 0 bases from V and 2 bases from J, with 12 bases between. The length of the CDR3 is 15 residues. The CDR3 spells CASSLDAGTPYEQYF. The CDR3 DNA reads as TGCGCCAGCAGCTTGGATGCAGGGACACCCTACGAGCAGTACTTC.

This clone qualifies as medium-sized (0.01 to 0.1%). This chain connects TRBV6-1 to TRBJ2-7; 10 positions agree with TRBD2. CDR3 size: 18 residues. Looked up from germline, CDR1 is MNHNS and CDR2 is SASEGT. The trim removed 4 bases at V and 4 bases at J, leaving 16 bases unmatched. The chain's CDR3 is CASSAQHPGASGSYEQYF. The CDR3 DNA reads TGTGCCAGCAGTGCACAACACCCCGGGGCTAGCGGGAGTTACGAGCAGTACTTC.

This clone was seen repeatedly, ten times or more. In DNA, the CDR3 is TGTGCCAGCAGCGTAGACCTAGCGCCTAGCACAGATACGCAGTATTTT. Encoded protein: CASSVDLAPSTDTQYF. The V and J genes are TRBV9 and TRBJ2-3; TRBD2 might be the D (6 bases). V dropped 0 bases and J dropped 0 bases, with 11 bases sitting between them. Germline loops: CDR1 SGDLS, CDR2 YYNGEE. CDR3 length: 16 residues. Supplemented by reference TRBV9 and TRBJ2-3, the full variable domain reads DSGVTQTPKHLITATGQRVTLRCSPRSGDLSVYWYQQSLDQGLQFLIQYYNGEERAKGNILERFSAQQFPDLHSELNLSSLELGDSALYFCASSVDLAPSTDTQYFGPGTRLTVL.

This clone was recorded many times. The J gene is TRBJ2-2, the V gene TRBV12-3 or TRBV12-4; 8 bases agree with TRBD1. V shed 6 bases, J shed 4 bases, and the junction held 7 bases outside the gene matches. This CDR3 contains 15 residues. Here the CDR3 DNA reads TGTGCCAGCAGGGCCAGACAGGGGTCCACCGGGGAGCTGTTTTTT. Amino acid sequence: CASRARQGSTGELFF.

In its sample, this clone was seen many times. The V and J genes are TRBV7-3 and TRBJ2-3; 9 bases align to TRBD2. Germline loops: CDR1 SGHTA, CDR2 FQGTGA. The V and J ends lost 3 bases and 3 bases, in that order; junction bases with no gene match: 1. This CDR3 comprises 14 residues. This CDR3 is CASSFSGRTDTQYF. CDR3 nucleotide sequence: TGTGCCAGCAGCTTTAGCGGGAGAACAGATACGCAGTATTTT.

This clone was found many times. A much larger clone lies a single base off, so this may be a read error. The chain couples TRBV27 to TRBJ2-1, with D possibly matching TRBD2 (6 bases). The V gene lost 5 bases and the J gene lost 6 bases, with 17 bases spanning the gap. The CDR3 contains 15 residues. Looked up from germline, CDR1 is MNHEY and CDR2 is SMNVEV (reference sequence). The CDR3: CASSARTPGGNEQFF. The CDR3 DNA follows: TGTGCCAGCAGTGCCCGGACCCCCGGGGGCAATGAGCAGTTCTTC.